This T cell receptor (beta chain) is drawn from a study of blood T cell repertoires in COVID-19 (dated by TCRdb to 2018 to 2021). With regard to the full study: Collaborator samples came from the United States, Italy and Spain and covered acute and convalescent phases of COVID-19. The material from the prospective study consisted of cDNA or gDNA derived from T cells, B-cell-depleted T cells, or PBMCs. Subjects who had been exposed to COVID-19, were actively infected with it, or had recovered from it provided the deeply sampled blood TCRbeta repertoires that made up the dataset. The repertoires were made available in a free public database intended to serve as a resource for research on the immune response to SARS-CoV-2. Samples were obtained from the ongoing ImmuneRACE study (first 160 participants) and from about 1,300 subjects provided by 6 global collaborators. Sample metadata almost always included a de-identified subject ID, COVID-19 status, age in years and sex. Where HLA class I and class II types were available, the types were taken from metadata supplied by the sample provider, not from assay-based typing. What the research found in general, with its limitations: Clinical and demographic metadata were provided uncurated, with the amount varying by source and participant.

TCRbeta CDR3 regions were amplified from genomic DNA by means of the immunoSEQ Assay, a bias-controlled multiplex PCR. The original methods were these. The number of nucleated cells in each sample was estimated from the amplification of reference gene primers within the assay. To quantify the absolute abundance of each unique TCRbeta CDR3 rearrangement, sequence reads were collapsed and filtered. Productive Simpson clonality was computed per sample as the square root of Simpson's diversity index over productive rearrangements. The table comes from immuneACCESS by way of TCRdb, which keeps in-frame sequences with V and J called. Part of the clones is missing from these tables; in studies checked, under half for an unresolved V gene and the rest for unknown reasons. That table furnishes V, J and clone size, whereas the DNA furnished D and trimming. For this sample there are a few hundred thousand clones; approximately 88% appear just once. Jointly, the top ten make up roughly a tenth of the sample.

Of note for this clone: Its target antigen remains unknown. No clone much larger than this one lies a single base away; base qualities are absent.

One collaborating source in Seattle enrolled patients during active infection and followed them longitudinally through the course of disease. Collaborating institutions collected whole blood in K2EDTA tubes following their own protocols. Collaborator samples were shipped for TCRbeta analysis as frozen whole blood, isolated PBMCs, or DNA extracted from either sample type. The clonotype comes from an older woman with COVID-19, enrolled during active disease. Sequenced: peripheral blood.

The DNA sequence is TGTGCCAGCCGGGACAGGATTAATTCACCCCTCCACTTT. Its translation is CASRDRINSPLHF. Recombination linked TRBV6-5 to TRBJ1-6; 8 middle bases align to TRBD1. The germline V gene specifies MNHEY as CDR1 and SVGAGI as CDR2. The cysteine opens and the phenylalanine closes a CDR3 of 13 amino acids. Just the 39-base CDR3 DNA is kept, in frame starting at base 1. V has 8 bases trimmed and J has 6 bases trimmed; junction bases matching no gene number 3.